This T cell receptor (beta chain) came from a study of CD8 T cells in ankylosing spondylitis. This clonotype was counted only a few times. The antigen remains undetermined. The trim removed 3 bases at V and 4 bases at J, leaving 7 bases unmatched. The CDR3 runs to 15 residues. CDR1 and CDR2 from the germline V gene are DFQATT and SNEGSKA (reference sequence). Notes on the study in general: From matched ankylosing spondylitis synovial fluid, disease-linked clones were reportedly recovered at significantly enriched levels.

TCRdb redid the calling of the 5' RACE reads with MiXCR, one entry per CDR3 protein. The sample has about 350,000 distinct CDR3 sequences, around 20% seen once. Input material: blood, either unsorted or a sorted T cell fraction (not recorded which). The J gene is TRBJ2-1, the V gene TRBV20-1; 9 bases map to TRBD1. This TCR came from a male donor with ankylosing spondylitis or in good health (not recorded which). CDR3 bases: TGCAGTGCTAGGGCCACAGGGGGCCCTTACAATGAGCAGTTCTTC. Translating it yields CSARATGGPYNEQFF.